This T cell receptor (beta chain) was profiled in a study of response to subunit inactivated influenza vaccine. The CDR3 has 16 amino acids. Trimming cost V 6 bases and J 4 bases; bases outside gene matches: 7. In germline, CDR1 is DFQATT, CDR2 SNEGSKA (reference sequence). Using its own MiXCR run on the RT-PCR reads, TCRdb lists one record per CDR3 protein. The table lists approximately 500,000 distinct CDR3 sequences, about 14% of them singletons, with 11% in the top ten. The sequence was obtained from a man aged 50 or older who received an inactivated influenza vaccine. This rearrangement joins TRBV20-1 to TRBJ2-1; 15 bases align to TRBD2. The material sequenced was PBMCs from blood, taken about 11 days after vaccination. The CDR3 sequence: CSAPGLAGGLYNEQFF. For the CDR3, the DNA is TGCAGTGCCCCGGGACTAGCGGGAGGACTTTACAATGAGCAGTTCTTC.